The entry that follows covers one TCR beta chain sequence. The data are from a study of blood T cell repertoires in COVID-19. Background on the study: Material from acute and convalescent COVID-19 was sourced from the United States, Italy and Spain.

The authors' processing: Reference gene primer amplification in the assay estimated nucleated cell counts. The protocol was immunoSEQ multiplex PCR, while the TCRdb copy is restricted to in-frame clones and leaves out a portion. Clone size and V and J calls were adopted from that table, with D and trimming inferred from the DNA. This sample has 280,000 or so clones, with around 88% found just once. The length of the CDR3 is 16 residues. Germline CDR1 and CDR2: SGHKS and YYEKEE (reference sequence). V trimming: 2 bases; J trimming: 3 bases; junction bases outside the gene matches: 10. This receptor was obtained from a woman aged 25 to 39 who had recovered from COVID-19. The sample consisted of peripheral blood. The gene calls are TRBV5-5 and TRBJ2-5; 7 bases align to TRBD1. The CDR3 nucleotides read TGTGCCAGCAGCTTCCCTATACGACAGGGTAAAGAGACCCAGTACTTC. Translating gives CASSFPIRQGKETQYF.